This T cell receptor beta chain was documented in a study of T-cell memory formation after mild COVID-19. Study-wide context: TCR clusters were largely donor specific.

The V gene's germline CDR1 is SGHAT and CDR2 FQNNGV. This CDR3 has 14 amino acids. The V end lost 4 bases, the J end lost 6 bases, and 12 bases lay between the germline ends. Broader study findings: Still unconfirmed is whether the second-wave clones peaking on day 37 recognized SARS-CoV-2. Prior to infection, memory already included some responding clones, suggesting cross-reactive memory joined.

Constant-segment primers and 5'RACE yielded cDNA libraries for TCR alpha and TCR beta, each carrying sample barcodes and UMIs. TCRdb independently ran MiXCR on the 5' RACE reads; one entry per CDR3 protein. The sample includes fewer than 150,000 distinct CDR3 sequences, 11% to 15% seen only once; the top ten take roughly 28%. As concerns this clonotype: Its antigen is currently unknown.

This sequence joins TRBV11-2 and TRBJ2-2; a possible D gene is TRBD1 (6 bases). Sequenced sample: PBMCs or a T cell subset sorted from them (not recorded which). This TCR came from an adult woman who had mild COVID-19 (a few samples of this study predate the infection). Cell type and time point are not known. The CDR3 region has the DNA TGTGCCAGCAGCTGGGGGCTAATCTCCGGGGAGCTGTTTTTT. Its protein product is CASSWGLISGELFF.